This T cell receptor beta chain stems from a study of blood T cell repertoires in COVID-19. Across the whole study: In each case, the material was cDNA or gDNA derived from T cells, B-cell-depleted T cells, or PBMCs.

Only in-frame clones appear in the TCRdb table, and some are missing; sequencing was by immunoSEQ multiplex PCR. Here the sample spans some 180,000 clones, more than 75% being singletons. The TCR comes from a middle-aged man who had recovered from COVID-19. The sample was peripheral blood.

The chain's CDR3 is CASSFVQGVNEQFF. CDR3 coding DNA: TGTGCCAGCAGTTTTGTACAGGGGGTGAATGAGCAGTTCTTC. This chain uses TRBV27 with TRBJ2-1, with 8 bases aligning to TRBD1. CDR1 is MNHEY and CDR2 is SMNVEV in the germline V gene (reference sequence). The J segment lost 7 bases and the V segment lost 3 bases, leaving 5 bases of the junction unmatched. CDR3 length: 14 residues.